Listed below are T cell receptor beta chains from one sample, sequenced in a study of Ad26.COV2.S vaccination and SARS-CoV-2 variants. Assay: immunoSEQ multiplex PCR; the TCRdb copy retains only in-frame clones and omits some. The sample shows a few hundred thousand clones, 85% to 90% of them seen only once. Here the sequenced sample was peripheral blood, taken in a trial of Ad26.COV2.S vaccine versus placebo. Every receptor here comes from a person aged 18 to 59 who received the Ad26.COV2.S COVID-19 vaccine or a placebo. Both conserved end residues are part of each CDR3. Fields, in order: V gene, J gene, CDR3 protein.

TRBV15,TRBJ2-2,CATSRDGDRNTGELFF
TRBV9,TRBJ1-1,CASSVGGGGRTVNTEAFF
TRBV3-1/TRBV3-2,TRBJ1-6,CASSGTANNSPLHF
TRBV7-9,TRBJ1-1,CASSPLDGNTEAFF
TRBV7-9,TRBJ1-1,CASSSYRGRLGDTEAFF
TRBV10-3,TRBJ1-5,CAIRGGQGENQPQHF
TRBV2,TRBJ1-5,CASSDRAPQPQHF
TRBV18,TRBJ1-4,CASSPDRGKLFF
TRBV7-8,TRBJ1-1,CAWRDSMNTEAFF
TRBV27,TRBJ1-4,CASSADFNRLSGEKLFF
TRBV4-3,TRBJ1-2,CASSRERDFIYGYTF
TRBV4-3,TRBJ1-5,CASSQYREGNQPQHF
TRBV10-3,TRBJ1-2,CAISESGRPNYGYTF
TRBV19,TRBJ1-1,CASSPYTGVVTEAFF
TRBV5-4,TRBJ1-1,CASTTGQMNTEAFF
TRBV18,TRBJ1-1,CASSPPIRDRGTEAFF
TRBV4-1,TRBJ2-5,CASSQVVYQETQYF
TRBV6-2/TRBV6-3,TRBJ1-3,CASSRRRDSETGNTIYF
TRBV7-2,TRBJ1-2,CASSLSWDIYGYTF
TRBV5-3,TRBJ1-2,CARSLGRQPRAHQTPFDYGYTF
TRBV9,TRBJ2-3,CASSPALAGAADTQYF
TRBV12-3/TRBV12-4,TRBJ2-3,CATRLHLSDTQYF
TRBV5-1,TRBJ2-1,CASRDPSGSHNEQFF
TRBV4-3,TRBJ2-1,CASSRLAGGLYEQFF
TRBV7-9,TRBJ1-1,CASSLRASTRNTEAFF
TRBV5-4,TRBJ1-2,CASSLADLAQDGYTF
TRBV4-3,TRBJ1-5,CASSQDWPGGQPQHF
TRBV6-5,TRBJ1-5,CASSYRGPPYQPQHF
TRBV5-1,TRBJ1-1,CASSQPTVDGGRTEAFF
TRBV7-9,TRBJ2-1,CASNLIQGANEQFF
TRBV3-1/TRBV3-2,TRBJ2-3,CASSQGTLSTDTQYF
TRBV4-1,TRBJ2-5,CASSLSDWRQETQYF
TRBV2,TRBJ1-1,CASLTRRVTEAFF
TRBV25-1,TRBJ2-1,CASSDSGTFYNEQFF
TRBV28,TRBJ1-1,CASSLKLWGTYTEAFF
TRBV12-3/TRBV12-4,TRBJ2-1,CASSLNTEQFF